The entry below gives a single T cell receptor beta chain sequence along with its context. Its specificity is unknown. The junction does not match germline at one end; this may be a read error. PCR was performed using 60 Vbeta and 13 Jbeta primers. Here immunoSEQ multiplex PCR was the method, and the copy in TCRdb shows in-frame clones only, minus some. The table records more than 100,000 clones, around four fifths of them present only once. The data derive from a study of cytomegalovirus exposure and HLA in healthy donors. Across the study: Among some 400 genotyped donors, 65% to 90% fell in the Caucasian-associated ancestry cluster. Study findings and constraints: As a later analysis showed, a missense DCLRE1C variant was linked to trimming of TCR beta V- and J-genes. Many donors carried some public TCRs, although rarity characterized most TCR sequences. A highly shared variant cluster was judged a likely technical artifact.

From germline, CDR1 is SGHVS and CDR2 FQNEAQ. This CDR3 is 15 amino acids long. The rearrangement uses TRBV7-8 and TRBJ1-2, with D possibly matching TRBD1 (6 bases). Material: PBMCs. This receptor was obtained from a man aged 60 to 69 in good health and CMV-seropositive. The DNA of the CDR3 is TGTGCCAGCAGCTTAGTGGGGGCCATTAACTATAGCTACACCTTC. Translation: CASSLVGAINYSYTF.